The entry below gives a single T cell receptor (beta chain) sequence along with its context. The clone's antigen remains unknown. No much larger clone is present one base from it, and per-base qualities are unavailable. Trimming removed 5 bases from V and 5 bases from J, leaving 10 bases between the germline ends. The CDR3, cysteine through phenylalanine, is 13 amino acids long. Here the CDR3 DNA is all that survives: 39 bases in frame from base 1. For CDR1 and CDR2, the germline V gene lists SGHTA and FQGNSA. The entry originates in a study of CD8+ T cells in alopecia areata (dated by TCRdb to the late 2010s). About the study as a whole: Treated patients were enrolled in an open-label pilot trial of oral tofacitinib at 5 to 10 mg twice daily for moderate-to-severe alopecia areata. Tofacitinib was given for 6 to 18 months, followed by 6 months of follow-up off drug to assess delayed response and recurrence. In treated patients, disease severity was measured using the SALT score, which gives the percentage of scalp surface area affected. High-throughput TCRbeta sequencing was used to examine T cell clonal expansion in alopecia areata in both the C3H/HeJ mouse model and human patients. On the human side, TCRbeta sequencing was run on scalp tissue and on sorted CD4+ and CD8+ peripheral blood T cells from healthy controls and from alopecia areata patients with either patchy or totalis/universalis disease. Patients on tofacitinib were biopsied at baseline and after 4 and 24 weeks of treatment, and several of the patients also had a later scalp biopsy. Scalp clonality was compared among normal scalp (n=4), patchy alopecia areata scalp (n=8), and alopecia totalis/universalis scalp (n=8). RNA came from the PAXgene miRNA kit for fixed scalp, the miRNeasy kit for PBMCs, and the RNeasy kit for mouse skin. Amplification of TCRbeta CDR3 regions was done by immunoSEQ multiplex PCR using 35 Vbeta forward primers and 13 Jbeta reverse primers.

The meaning of the sample's treatment or condition label: oral pan-JAK inhibitor, 5-10 mg twice daily. Peripheral blood and lesional scalp punch biopsies were obtained from patients with alopecia areata. PBMCs were separated by density centrifugation and stained for CD3, CD4 and CD8, after which CD4+ and CD8+ T cells were sorted on a FACSAria. Overall results and qualifications from the work: TCR sequences shared between patients were less clear than in mice, possibly partly because of HLA diversity in the patient population. The treated cohort was small, with a single nonresponder, so links between baseline CD8+ expansion and response need larger studies. Scalp clonality and the number of expanded CD8+ clones among the top 100 scalp clones were significantly decreased by tofacitinib. During tofacitinib treatment, many expanded lesional clones remained in scalp and blood, and this persistence may partly explain relapse after treatment is stopped. Compared with normal scalp, lesional scalp had higher clonality and more expanded CD8+ clones, particularly in alopecia totalis/universalis, a pattern that suggests antigenic drive. Resident alphabeta T cells in normal human skin are also sequenced, complicating scalp TCR repertoire analysis, unlike mouse skin dominated by gammadelta T cells.

Receptor libraries were prepared by the immunoSEQ multiplex PCR assay. RNA was extracted from all samples and reverse transcribed into cDNA as template for TCR sequencing. SuperScript III was used for first-strand cDNA synthesis, primed with a 2:1 mix of oligo-dT and random hexamers. Amplification bias was assessed with a synthetic immune receptor repertoire, and residual bias was removed computationally. The published analysis was carried out like this. Raw reads were preprocessed for error removal, and CDR3 was defined according to IMGT conventions as running from the conserved cysteine to phenylalanine. Clonality was calculated as 1 minus Shannon entropy normalized by log2 of the number of productive unique TCRs. Scalp TCRbeta sequences were cross-referenced with sorted blood CD4 and CD8 repertoires so that the CD4 or CD8 identity of scalp clones could be inferred. Here the immuneACCESS table is served through TCRdb, limited to in-frame sequences with V and J called. Missing clones are a known gap in these copies; in checked studies unresolved V genes cover under half, and the rest lacks a known reason. D and trimming come from the DNA, and the V and J calls and clone size come from that table. A total of a few hundred thousand clones appear in this sample, roughly 44% of them only once. Over 2.5% of the sample goes to the ten largest clones.

The chain is encoded by TRBV7-2 joined to TRBJ1-5, and perhaps TRBD1 as D gene, on 6 matching bases. The source of this sequence is a human donor with alopecia areata. The input for sequencing was CD4+ T cells sorted from blood, taken at roughly week 38, from a patient treated with tofacitinib. The CDR3 in this case is CASSRSGDQPQHF. DNA sequence: TGTGCCAGCAGCCGGTCAGGGGATCAGCCCCAGCATTTT.